This passage covers 9 T cell receptor beta chains from one sample sequenced in a study of graft-versus-host responses after intestinal transplantation (dated by TCRdb to the early 2020s). The time point label on this specimen signifies: cells obtained before transplantation from donor or recipient. No antigens are known for them. The library was made by the immunoSEQ multiplex PCR assay. TCRdb holds this immuneACCESS table with in-frame rearrangements only. Some clones are missing; in checked studies, unresolved V genes explain under half, and the rest has no known cause. This sample lists more than 100,000 clones; around 95% were detected once. Of the sample, roughly 3% falls within the top ten clones. The sequences come from unstimulated CD8+ T cells sorted from spleen or lymph node cells, collected before intestinal transplant. These receptors all come from a human donor who received an intestinal transplant.

CDR3 DNA: TGTGCCAGCAGCTGGACAGGGTCTAACGCAGATACGCAGTATTTT. It encodes CASSWTGSNADTQYF. The chain joins TRBV7-3 to TRBJ2-3, with TRBD1 matching over 8 bases. The length of the CDR3 is 15 residues. The V and J ends lost 4 bases and 4 bases, in that order; junction bases with no gene match: 7. The germline V gene encodes CDR1 SGHTA and CDR2 FQGTGA.

This rearrangement joins TRBV6-5 to TRBJ2-7; D may match TRBD1 or TRBD2 (5 bases each). The CDR3 length is 14 residues. Germline V CDR1 and CDR2: MNHEY, SVGAGI. The ends were cut back, 2 bases at V and 5 bases at J, with 13 bases in the middle. Written as DNA, the CDR3 is TGTGCCAGCAGTTACGGGGGTAGTAGGGACGAGCAGTACTTC. Amino acid sequence: CASSYGGSRDEQYF.

The chain carries TRBV5-5 and TRBJ2-7, with TRBD1 identical over 9 bases. The CDR3 runs to 15 residues. Germline V gene sequence: CDR1 SGHKS, CDR2 YYEKEE (reference sequence). V shed 3 bases, J shed 3 bases, and the junction held 7 bases outside the gene matches. The CDR3 DNA reads TGTGCCAGCAGCTGGACAGGGGAGAGCCGCTACGAGCAGTACTTC. Amino acids: CASSWTGESRYEQYF.

The genes are TRBV27 and TRBJ2-1; TRBD1 might be the D (5 bases). CDR3 length: 15 amino acids. V was clipped by 6 bases and J by 4 bases, with 16 bases between them. Germline assignment: CDR1 MNHEY and CDR2 SMNVEV (reference sequence). The CDR3 DNA reads as TGTGCCAGCAGATATGACAGTCGGGCTTACAATGAGCAGTTCTTC. Translation gives CASRYDSRAYNEQFF.

J is TRBJ1-5 and V is TRBV4-2; 7 bases match TRBD1. CDR3 size: 15 residues. V gave up 3 bases and J gave up 5 bases; unmatched junction bases: 7. In germline, CDR1 is LGHNA, CDR2 YNFKEQ. This CDR3 is CASSQAGQADQPQHF. The DNA for the CDR3 is TGTGCCAGCAGCCAGGCTGGACAGGCCGATCAGCCCCAGCATTTT.

The count of this clone is one. V usage is TRBV20-1 and J usage is TRBJ2-7; D not resolved. The CDR3 extends over 10 amino acids. Germline CDR1 reads DFQATT; CDR2 reads SNEGSKA (reference sequence). The V gene lost 8 bases and the J gene lost 2 bases, with 7 bases spanning the gap. CDR3 loop: CSTQAYEQYF. Written as DNA, the CDR3 is TGCAGTACCCAGGCCTACGAGCAGTACTTC.

The rearrangement uses TRBV7-2 and TRBJ2-2, with 8 nucleotides matching TRBD2. V lost 3 bases to trimming and J lost 6 bases; unmatched junction nucleotides: 6. Per germline, CDR1 SGHTA and CDR2 FQGNSA. CDR3 length: 15 amino acids. CDR3: CASSFRAAGAGELFF. The CDR3 nucleotides are TGTGCCAGCAGCTTCCGGGCAGCGGGAGCCGGGGAGCTGTTTTTT.

The chain is built from TRBV19 and TRBJ2-3, with D possibly TRBD2 on 6 matching bases. This CDR3 contains 15 residues. CDR1 LNHDA and CDR2 SQIVND come from the germline V gene (reference sequence). V was pared by 3 bases and J by 1 base, with 11 bases between. DNA for the CDR3: TGTGCCAGTAGTATCAGGGACTTAGGCACAGATACGCAGTATTTT. Residues: CASSIRDLGTDTQYF.

V usage is TRBV11-2 and J usage is TRBJ1-1; 8 positions agree with TRBD1. J gave up 10 bases and V 5 bases, and 6 bases lay outside the gene matches. This CDR3 is built from 12 residues. Germline CDR1 and CDR2: SGHAT and FQNNGV. In DNA form, the CDR3 reads TGTGCCAGCAGCCACCGTGACAGGGGAGCTTTCTTT. Encoded protein: CASSHRDRGAFF.